The 20 T cell receptor beta chains given below trace back to one sample, sequenced in a study of cytomegalovirus exposure and HLA in healthy donors. The PCR employed 60 Vbeta primers together with 13 Jbeta primers. Clones were read by immunoSEQ multiplex PCR, and TCRdb kept only the in-frame ones, dropping some. Of 100,000 to 150,000 clones in the sample, over 75% are singletons; the top ten hold approximately 6%. Sequences were obtained from PBMCs. The receptors stem from a middle-aged woman in good health and CMV-seropositive.

The V call is TRBV9, the J call TRBJ2-5, with 11 positions matching TRBD1. V trimming: 1 base; J trimming: 4 bases; junction bases outside the gene matches: 3. CDR3 size: 15 residues. The germline V gene has CDR1 SGDLS and CDR2 YYNGEE. The CDR3 nucleotides are TGTGCCAGCAGCGTAAGTGGACAGGGGGCAGAGACCCAGTACTTC. This translates into CASSVSGQGAETQYF.

The J gene is TRBJ2-1, the V gene TRBV2; 10 nucleotides agree with TRBD2. Germline V CDR1 and CDR2: SNHLY, FYNNEI. V lost 2 bases, J lost 8 bases, and 3 bases stayed unmatched. This CDR3 is 14 amino acids long. The CDR3 nucleotides read TGTGCCAGCAGTGAACTAGCGGGAGTCCATGAGCAGTTCTTC. Its protein product is CASSELAGVHEQFF.

This rearrangement joins TRBV4-3 to TRBJ1-1; 7 nucleotides agree with TRBD1. Germline loops: CDR1 LGHNA, CDR2 YSLEER. V lost 1 base and J lost 4; bases outside the gene matches: 6. The CDR3 has 15 residues. The CDR3 here is CASSQVDAGGTEAFF. CDR3 coding DNA: TGCGCCAGCAGCCAAGTTGACGCAGGGGGCACTGAAGCTTTCTTT.

The CDR3 DNA sequence: TGTGCCAGCTCATCGACAGCGAACACTGAAGCTTTCTTT. As protein: CASSSTANTEAFF. The chain carries TRBV18 and TRBJ1-1; possibly TRBD1 for D (5 bases). V lost 5 bases and J lost 1, with 8 bases in between. Germline CDR1 and CDR2: KGHSH and LQKENI. This CDR3 is built from 13 residues.

This clone was seen more than once but under ten times. V usage is TRBV18 and J usage is TRBJ1-5; 7 positions agree with TRBD1. Germline trimming cut 3 bases from V and 6 bases from J; bases unmatched to any gene: 17. The CDR3 is 18 residues long. Germline-derived CDR1 and CDR2 are KGHSH and LQKENI. The CDR3 sequence is CASSPNSRDSLFSQPQHF. As DNA, the CDR3 is TGTGCCAGCTCACCCAACTCCCGGGACAGCCTCTTTTCTCAGCCCCAGCATTTT.

The CDR3 loop reads CASSEFLDRASGYTF. CDR3 nucleotides: TGTGCCAGCAGTGAATTCCTCGACAGGGCGAGTGGCTACACCTTC. The chain recombines TRBV25-1 with TRBJ1-2, with 7 positions matching TRBD1. This CDR3 is built from 15 residues. In germline, CDR1 is MGHDK, CDR2 SYGVNS. Losses at the gene ends were 1 base for V and 7 bases for J; bases not matched to a gene: 9.

The gene calls are TRBV9 and TRBJ2-7; the match to TRBD1 covers 7 bases. Unmatched junction bases numbered 5, after V lost 0 bases and J lost 2 bases. CDR1 SGDLS and CDR2 YYNGEE come from the germline V gene. CDR3 size: 15 residues. CDR3 sequence: CASSVEGAGPYEQYF. The CDR3 bases are TGTGCCAGCAGCGTAGAGGGGGCCGGGCCCTACGAGCAGTACTTC.

The chain uses TRBV4-2 and TRBJ2-5; 7 nucleotides line up with TRBD2. There are 13 residues in the CDR3. In germline, CDR1 is LGHNA, CDR2 YNFKEQ. The ends lost 6 bases at V and 4 bases at J; junction bases unmatched: 5. CDR3 sequence: CASSSTGGETQYF. CDR3 nucleotides: TGTGCCAGCAGTAGTACGGGAGGAGAGACCCAGTACTTC.

In this sample, this clone turned up a few times. This sequence joins TRBV30 and TRBJ1-5; 10 bases match TRBD1. Germline values: CDR1 GTSNPN, CDR2 SVGIG (reference sequence). The CDR3 sequence is 14 residues long. V lost 3 bases to trimming and J lost 4 bases; unmatched junction nucleotides: 3. This CDR3 is CAWSRDRGNQPQHF. In DNA, the CDR3 is TGTGCCTGGAGCCGGGACAGGGGAAATCAGCCCCAGCATTTT. Combining the CDR3 with reference TRBV30 and TRBJ1-5 gives the whole variable domain SQTIHQWPATLVQPVGSPLSLECTVEGTSNPNLYWYRQAAGRGLQLLFYSVGIGQISSEVPQNLSASRPQDRQFILSSKKLLLSDSGFYLCAWSRDRGNQPQHFGDGTRLSIL.

This chain uses TRBV5-4 with TRBJ2-3; 11 bases map to TRBD2. Germline CDR1 SGHNT, CDR2 YYREEE (reference sequence). With V trimmed by 5 bases and J by 1 base, 12 bases remained unmatched. The CDR3 spans 18 residues. CDR3 DNA sequence: TGTGCCAGCAGACCCACTAGCGGGAGTCAAAGGGGCACAGATACGCAGTATTTT. Protein: CASRPTSGSQRGTDTQYF.

This clone has just a few counts. The chain is built from TRBV6-5 and TRBJ2-3; TRBD2 agrees at 7 bases. CDR1 and CDR2 (germline): MNHEY, SVGAGI. The CDR3 has 16 residues. The J segment lost 2 bases and the V segment lost 2 bases, leaving 7 bases of the junction unmatched. The CDR3 coding sequence is TGTGCCAGCAGTTACGGGGGGACTACCAACACAGATACGCAGTATTTT. This encodes CASSYGGTTNTDTQYF.

The genes are TRBV7-9 and TRBJ1-5; no clear D gene. This CDR3 is built from 11 residues. Germline V gives CDR1 SEHNR, CDR2 FQNEAQ (reference sequence). V lost 4 bases and J lost 12, with 10 bases in between. The CDR3 sequence is CASSSDYNQHF. CDR3 nucleotides: TGTGCCAGCAGCTCGGACTATAACCAGCATTTT.

The chain recombines TRBV7-9 with TRBJ2-7; perhaps TRBD2 as D (5 bases). V lost 6 bases and J lost 7, with 13 bases in between. The CDR3 contains 12 residues. The germline V gene encodes CDR1 SEHNR and CDR2 FQNEAQ (reference sequence). Written as DNA, the CDR3 is TGTGCCAGCAGTGTTCCTAGGAGGGAGCAGTACTTC. Protein sequence: CASSVPRREQYF.

The V gene is TRBV7-9, the J gene TRBJ2-6; weak D call: TRBD2 (6 bases). Trimming cost V 5 bases and J 2 bases, with 13 bases left between them. This CDR3 is built from 16 residues. Germline assignment: CDR1 SEHNR and CDR2 FQNEAQ (reference sequence). This CDR3 is CASSTMRGPGANVLTF. The CDR3 nucleotides read TGTGCCAGCAGCACAATGCGGGGCCCTGGGGCCAACGTCCTGACTTTC.

The genes are TRBV5-1 and TRBJ2-3; tentatively, D is TRBD2 (6 bases). Per germline, CDR1 SGHRS and CDR2 YFSETQ. V dropped 0 bases and J dropped 4 bases, with 12 bases sitting between them. The CDR3 is 15 amino acids. In DNA form, the CDR3 reads TGCGCCAGCAGCTTGGTGGCGGGATTCGCAGATACGCAGTATTTT. It codes for CASSLVAGFADTQYF. Combining the CDR3 with reference TRBV5-1 and TRBJ2-3 gives the whole variable domain KAGVTQTPRYLIKTRGQQVTLSCSPISGHRSVSWYQQTPGQGLQFLFEYFSETQRNKGNFPGRFSGRQFSNSRSEMNVSTLELGDSALYLCASSLVAGFADTQYFGPGTRLTVL.

This chain connects TRBV27 to TRBJ1-4; D not resolved. Germline loops: CDR1 MNHEY, CDR2 SMNVEV (reference sequence). This CDR3 is built from 17 residues. V shed 4 bases and J shed 0 bases, with 15 bases lying between them. The CDR3 sequence is CASSYNSLAATNEKLFF. The CDR3 region has the DNA TGTGCCAGCAGTTACAATTCCTTGGCGGCAACTAATGAAAAACTGTTTTTT.

CDR3 sequence: CASSLGGLAGTAAGELFF. CDR3 nucleotide sequence: TGCGCCAGCAGCTTGGGGGGACTAGCGGGGACGGCGGCCGGGGAGCTGTTTTTT. The rearrangement uses TRBV5-1 and TRBJ2-2; TRBD2 matches 13 bases. The CDR3 loop spans 18 amino acids. Germline V gene lookup returns CDR1 SGHRS and CDR2 YFSETQ. V was clipped by 0 bases and J by 6 bases; unmatched bases: 8.

V gene TRBV6-1 combines with J gene TRBJ1-2; D is uncertain. Trimming cost V 5 bases and J 4 bases, with 8 bases left between them. Germline V gene lookup returns CDR1 MNHNS and CDR2 SASEGT. This CDR3 has 12 residues. The CDR3 DNA follows: TGTGCCAGCAGTCCGGGGTTCTATGGCTACACCTTC. Its translation: CASSPGFYGYTF.

The chain combines TRBV28 with TRBJ1-1, with no clear D. The V gene's germline CDR1 is MDHEN and CDR2 SYDVKM. There are 11 residues in the CDR3. V gave up 6 bases and J gave up 3 bases, with 5 bases separating them. CDR3 in DNA: TGTGCCAGCAGACACGACACTGAAGCTTTCTTT. Amino acids: CASRHDTEAFF.

In its sample, this clone was seen a few times. The genes are TRBV27 and TRBJ2-3; D is perhaps TRBD2 (6 bases). V was cut by 0 bases and J by 8 bases, with 6 bases left in between. This CDR3 region has 12 residues. Germline CDR1 is MNHEY and CDR2 is SMNVEV (reference sequence). CDR3 DNA sequence: TGTGCCAGCAGTTTATCGGGGGGTACGCAGTATTTT. Translation: CASSLSGGTQYF.